The source of this TCR beta chain is a study of T-cell reconstitution after alpha-beta-depleted transplantation in children. This clonotype was picked up one time. A library of TCRbeta sequences, prepared with unique molecular identifiers, was generated. TCRdb called the PCR reads again in MiXCR, with one record for every CDR3 protein. The sample has some 250,000 distinct CDR3 sequences; 12% are singletons. This clonotype was obtained from a human donor who donated a stem cell graft to a child with acute lymphoblastic leukemia. The input for sequencing was PBMCs from the stem cell graft donor, taken from the stem cell graft.

The CDR3 DNA reads TGTGCCACCTGCTTAAGGGGCGGGGGTCCAGTGGGCTATGAGCAGTTCTTC. Residues: CATCLRGGGPVGYEQFF. The chain carries TRBV7-3 and TRBJ2-1; TRBD2 aligns across 7 bases. The V gene end was trimmed by 10 bases and the J gene end by 8 bases; junction bases not matched to a gene: 23. CDR3 length: 17 residues. CDR1 and CDR2 from the germline V gene are SGHTA and FQGTGA.